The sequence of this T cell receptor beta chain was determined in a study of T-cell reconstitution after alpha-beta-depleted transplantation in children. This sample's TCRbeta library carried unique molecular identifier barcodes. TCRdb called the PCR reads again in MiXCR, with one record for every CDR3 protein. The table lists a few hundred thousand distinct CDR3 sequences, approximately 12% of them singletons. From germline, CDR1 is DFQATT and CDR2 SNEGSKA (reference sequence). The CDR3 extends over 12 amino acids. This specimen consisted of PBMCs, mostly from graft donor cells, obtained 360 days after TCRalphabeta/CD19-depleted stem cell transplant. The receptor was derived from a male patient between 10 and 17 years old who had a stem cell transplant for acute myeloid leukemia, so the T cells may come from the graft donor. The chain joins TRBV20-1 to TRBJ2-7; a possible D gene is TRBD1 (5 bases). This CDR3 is CSPWGRTYEQYF. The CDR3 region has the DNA TGCAGCCCCTGGGGCCGGACCTACGAGCAGTACTTC.